Shown below are 29 T cell receptor beta chains from a single sample sequenced in a study of blood T cell repertoires in COVID-19. Assay: immunoSEQ multiplex PCR; the TCRdb copy retains only in-frame clones and omits some. Of a few hundred thousand clones detected, 82% appear once; the ten largest clones hold over 4%. Material for sequencing was peripheral blood. These receptors were collected from a woman between 65 and 79 years old with COVID-19, enrolled during active disease.

This chain joins TRBV6-5 and TRBJ2-3, with unresolved D. CDR3 size: 11 residues. The V gene's germline CDR1 is MNHEY and CDR2 SVGAGI. Trimming took 6 bases from V and 4 from J, leaving 5 bases between them. DNA for the CDR3: TGTGCCAGCAGCCAATCAGATACGCAGTATTTT. Amino acids: CASSQSDTQYF.

CDR3 sequence (DNA): TGCGCCAGCAGCCAAGAGAGGGACAGGAGGTACAATGAGCAGTTCTTC. Translating gives CASSQERDRRYNEQFF. The genes are TRBV4-3 and TRBJ2-1; 8 bases agree with TRBD1. Looked up from germline, CDR1 is LGHNA and CDR2 is YSLEER. There are 16 residues in the CDR3. J was trimmed by 4 bases and V by 0 bases; bases with no gene match: 5.

The chain recombines TRBV5-1 with TRBJ1-5, with D perhaps matching TRBD1 (6 bases). Germline V gene lookup returns CDR1 SGHRS and CDR2 YFSETQ. The CDR3 runs to 17 residues. V lost 4 bases and J 3 bases, leaving 20 bases between the germline ends. CDR3 residues: CASSASYRDQDNQPQHF. The CDR3, as DNA: TGCGCCAGCAGCGCTTCCTACAGGGATCAGGACAATCAGCCCCAGCATTTT. Drawing the rest from reference TRBV5-1 and TRBJ1-5, the complete variable domain is KAGVTQTPRYLIKTRGQQVTLSCSPISGHRSVSWYQQTPGQGLQFLFEYFSETQRNKGNFPGRFSGRQFSNSRSEMNVSTLELGDSALYLCASSASYRDQDNQPQHFGDGTRLSIL.

The V gene is TRBV30, the J gene TRBJ1-4; perhaps TRBD1 as D (6 bases). This CDR3 comprises 14 residues. Trimming left V 2 bases short and J 4 bases short, with 11 bases between. Germline CDR1 and CDR2: GTSNPN and SVGIG (reference sequence). The CDR3 DNA sequence: TGTGCCTGGAGTCCGACAGGTTATAATGAAAAACTGTTTTTT. Protein product: CAWSPTGYNEKLFF.

This clone was seen just once. The J gene is TRBJ1-5, the V gene TRBV27; D call uncertain. The V gene's germline CDR1 is MNHEY and CDR2 SMNVEV (reference sequence). V was trimmed by 0 bases and J by 3 bases, leaving 12 bases between them. This CDR3 contains 16 residues. For the CDR3, the DNA is TGTGCCAGCAGTTTATCGTGGGGAGAGACCAATCAGCCCCAGCATTTT. It yields the protein CASSLSWGETNQPQHF.

The chain employs TRBV28 and TRBJ1-2; maybe TRBD1 (6 bases). Trimming took 5 bases from V and 1 from J, leaving 14 bases between them. CDR1 and CDR2 (germline): MDHEN, SYDVKM. The CDR3 runs to 15 residues. The CDR3 protein is CASSPPGTNNYGYTF. CDR3 coding DNA: TGTGCCAGCAGTCCCCCGGGGACAAATAACTATGGCTACACCTTC.

The chain recombines TRBV27 with TRBJ2-7, with 7 bases identical to TRBD1. CDR3 length: 14 amino acids. V shed 6 bases and J 5 bases; nucleotides not matched to a gene: 10. Per the germline V gene, CDR1 is MNHEY and CDR2 is SMNVEV (reference sequence). This CDR3 is CASRSGGSKNEQYF. CDR3 DNA: TGTGCCAGCAGATCAGGGGGATCGAAGAACGAGCAGTACTTC.

This clone was seen only once. The rearrangement joins TRBV9 to TRBJ1-2, with 7 bases aligning to TRBD1. After removal of 0 bases from V and 5 bases from J, the junction contained 4 bases not matched to a gene. The CDR3 consists of 14 residues. Germline CDR1 and CDR2: SGDLS and YYNGEE. The chain's CDR3 is CASSVDGTAYGYTF. For the CDR3, the DNA is TGTGCCAGCAGCGTAGATGGGACAGCGTATGGCTACACCTTC.

This clone was observed a handful of times. CDR3 amino acids: CASSLLLAGGYEQYF. The CDR3 coding sequence is TGTGCCAGTAGTCTTCTACTAGCGGGAGGGTACGAGCAGTACTTC. This sequence joins TRBV19 and TRBJ2-7, with 13 nucleotides matching TRBD2. Germline V lookup: CDR1 LNHDA, CDR2 SQIVND (reference sequence). The CDR3 contains 15 residues. The trim removed 5 bases at V and 4 bases at J, leaving 5 bases unmatched.

The gene calls are TRBV5-1 and TRBJ2-2; TRBD2 agrees at 12 bases. V shed 2 bases and J 3 bases; nucleotides not matched to a gene: 8. From germline, CDR1 is SGHRS and CDR2 YFSETQ. The CDR3 is 18 residues long. Written as DNA, the CDR3 is TGCGCCAGCAGCTTTCTAGCGGGAGGGTTACCGGACACCGGGGAGCTGTTTTTT. Its protein is CASSFLAGGLPDTGELFF. Full variable domain (remainder filled in from reference TRBV5-1 and TRBJ2-2): KAGVTQTPRYLIKTRGQQVTLSCSPISGHRSVSWYQQTPGQGLQFLFEYFSETQRNKGNFPGRFSGRQFSNSRSEMNVSTLELGDSALYLCASSFLAGGLPDTGELFFGEGSRLTVL.

The CDR3 bases are TGCGCCAGCAGTGAGTCGGCGCTGGGACACGGGGCCAACGTCCTGACTTTC. Translation: CASSESALGHGANVLTF. This rearrangement joins TRBV10-1 to TRBJ2-6, with a possible D match to TRBD1 (6 bases). There are 17 residues in the CDR3. Trimming pared 0 bases from V and 4 bases from J, leaving 13 bases between. From germline, CDR1 is WNHNN and CDR2 SYGVQD (reference sequence).

The sample holds a few counts of this clone. The gene calls are TRBV3-1 (or the pseudogene TRBV3-2) and TRBJ2-2; no clear D. This CDR3 has 13 amino acids. V shed 4 bases and J shed 6 bases, with 9 bases lying between them. CDR1 and CDR2 from the germline V gene are LGHDT and YNNKEL (reference sequence). The chain's CDR3 is CASSLQPSGELFF. Here the CDR3 DNA reads TGTGCCAGCAGCCTACAACCTTCCGGGGAGCTGTTTTTT.

This sequence joins TRBV18 and TRBJ1-1; D remains ambiguous. Trimming took off 2 bases at V and 5 bases at J, with 9 bases between the two ends. This CDR3 has 13 amino acids. Germline V gene lookup returns CDR1 KGHSH and CDR2 LQKENI. This CDR3 reads CASSPLTRTEAFF. CDR3 nucleotides: TGTGCCAGCTCACCATTGACAAGAACTGAAGCTTTCTTT.

J is TRBJ2-2 and V is TRBV2; D gene uncertain. CDR3 size: 13 residues. Germline V gene data show CDR1 as SNHLY and CDR2 as FYNNEI. Trimming stripped 5 bases from V and 0 bases from J, with 4 bases between. The CDR3 here is CASSISNTGELFF. The CDR3 DNA reads TGTGCCAGCAGTATCTCGAACACCGGGGAGCTGTTTTTT.

The chain uses TRBV11-2 and TRBJ1-1; D might be TRBD1 (6 bases). This CDR3 has 15 residues. CDR1 is SGHAT and CDR2 is FQNNGV in the germline V gene. The germline V and J ends were trimmed by 5 bases and 3 bases, with 16 bases remaining between them. DNA for the CDR3: TGTGCCAGCAGCCCTGAAGGACAGCGGCACACTGAAGCTTTCTTT. It yields the protein CASSPEGQRHTEAFF.

This chain uses TRBV27 with TRBJ1-5, with D maybe TRBD1 (5 bases). Trimming left V 8 bases short and J 5 bases short, with 19 bases between. Per the germline V gene, CDR1 is MNHEY and CDR2 is SMNVEV (reference sequence). This CDR3 has 15 amino acids. CDR3 sequence: CASYHAGQGHQPQHF. The CDR3 region has the DNA TGTGCCAGCTACCACGCCGGGCAGGGCCATCAGCCCCAGCATTTT.

J is TRBJ2-3 and V is TRBV18, with TRBD2 identical over 9 bases. J gave up 0 bases and V 0 bases, and 4 bases lay outside the gene matches. Germline V gives CDR1 KGHSH, CDR2 LQKENI. The CDR3 has 17 amino acids. The CDR3 DNA is TGTGCCAGCTCACCACCGTCCACTAGCGGGAGCACAGATACGCAGTATTTT. Its translation: CASSPPSTSGSTDTQYF.

The chain employs TRBV19 and TRBJ2-3; D gene unclear. V shed 4 bases and J shed 0 bases, with 14 bases lying between them. Germline V gene data show CDR1 as LNHDA and CDR2 as SQIVND (reference sequence). This CDR3 has 16 residues. CDR3 nucleotide sequence: TGTGCCAGTAGTACCCTTCGCGGATCTAGCACAGATACGCAGTATTTT. This encodes CASSTLRGSSTDTQYF. Full variable domain (rest looked up from reference TRBV19 and TRBJ2-3): DGGITQSPKYLFRKEGQNVTLSCEQNLNHDAMYWYRQDPGQGLRLIYYSQIVNDFQKGDIAEGYSVSREKKESFPLTVTSAQKNPTAFYLCASSTLRGSSTDTQYFGPGTRLTVL.

The chain uses TRBV5-6 and TRBJ1-2; tentative D call: TRBD1 (5 bases). The V gene lost 4 bases and the J gene lost 1 base, with 11 bases spanning the gap. Per germline, CDR1 SGHDT and CDR2 YYEEEE. The CDR3 contains 14 residues. In DNA, the CDR3 is TGTGCCAGCAGCACTTCGGGGGGTAACTATGGCTACACCTTC. This translates into CASSTSGGNYGYTF.

The genes are TRBV5-4 and TRBJ1-3; 7 bases align to TRBD1. From germline, CDR1 is SGHNT and CDR2 YYREEE (reference sequence). The junction had 4 bases not matched to a gene; V was cut back by 3 bases and J by 1 base. The CDR3 consists of 15 residues. The CDR3 nucleotides are TGTGCCAGCAGCTCTGCAGGGGGTTCTGGAAACACCATATATTTT. It yields the protein CASSSAGGSGNTIYF.

The chain carries TRBV10-2 and TRBJ1-5; TRBD1 agrees at 9 bases. Germline V gene sequence: CDR1 WSHSY, CDR2 SAAADI. This CDR3 is 14 amino acids long. The V and J ends lost 7 bases and 7 bases, in that order; junction bases with no gene match: 8. CDR3 coding DNA: TGCGCCAGCAAGGGACAGGGTGGGAACCAGCCCCAGCATTTT. Protein: CASKGQGGNQPQHF.

The chain carries TRBV29-1 and TRBJ1-1; 8 bases align to TRBD1. Germline loops: CDR1 SQVTM, CDR2 ANQGSEA. The CDR3 runs to 14 residues. V lost 2 bases and J lost 5; bases outside the gene matches: 7. CDR3 in amino acids: CSVEILTGVTEAFF. The CDR3 nucleotides read TGCAGCGTTGAAATCCTGACAGGGGTTACTGAAGCTTTCTTT. The full variable domain, in which reference TRBV29-1 and TRBJ1-1 provide the parts outside the CDR3, is SAVISQKPSRDICQRGTSLTIQCQVDSQVTMMFWYRQQPGQSLTLIATANQGSEATYESGFVIDKFPISRPNLTFSTLTVSNMSPEDSSIYLCSVEILTGVTEAFFGQGTRLTVV.

The V call is TRBV6-2 or TRBV6-3, the J call TRBJ2-3, with TRBD2 as a possible D gene (6 bases). This CDR3 spans 15 amino acids. V gave up 5 bases and J gave up 3 bases, with 15 bases separating them. Looked up from germline, CDR1 is MNHEY and CDR2 is SVGEGT. The CDR3 DNA follows: TGTGCCAGCAGTCGAACCGGACTACTGACAGATACGCAGTATTTT. Protein sequence: CASSRTGLLTDTQYF.

DNA for the CDR3: TGCGCCAGCAGGGAGGGGACTCACTACGAGCAGTACTTC. Its translation: CASREGTHYEQYF. J is TRBJ2-7 and V is TRBV10-2, with D possibly TRBD2 on 6 matching bases. This CDR3 region has 13 residues. The germline CDR1 and CDR2 sequences are WSHSY and SAAADI. The V end lost 6 bases, the J end lost 3 bases, and 12 bases lay between the germline ends.

The chain carries TRBV4-3 and TRBJ2-7; 15 nucleotides match TRBD2. The V and J ends lost 1 base and 2 bases, in that order; junction bases with no gene match: 12. This CDR3 region has 20 residues. CDR1 and CDR2 from the germline V gene are LGHNA and YSLEER. The CDR3 loop reads CASSQGLLGLAGGGAYEQYF. The DNA for the CDR3 is TGCGCCAGCAGCCAAGGGTTATTGGGACTAGCGGGAGGTGGGGCCTACGAGCAGTACTTC.

The J gene is TRBJ1-1, the V gene TRBV21-1; the D call of TRBD1 is as the table states it, not checked on the DNA. TRBV21-1 is tagged as a pseudogene. The CDR3 has 13 amino acids. CDR3 sequence (DNA): TGTGCCAGCAGCAGCAGGGGGATGGTTGAAGCTTTCTTT. It is translated as CASSSRGMVEAFF.

V is TRBV9 and J is TRBJ2-2; 10 bases are a match to TRBD1. The CDR3 contains 14 residues. Germline V lookup: CDR1 SGDLS, CDR2 YYNGEE. V shed 5 bases, J shed 7 bases, and the junction held 5 bases outside the gene matches. CDR3 bases: TGTGCCAGCAGGGGACAGGGGAGTCACGGGGAGCTGTTTTTT. Its translation is CASRGQGSHGELFF.

V usage is TRBV7-6 and J usage is TRBJ2-5, with TRBD2 matching 12 bases. The ends lost 4 bases at V and 4 bases at J; junction bases unmatched: 7. The germline gives CDR1 SGHVS, CDR2 FNYEAQ. CDR3 size: 16 residues. CDR3 nucleotide sequence: TGTGCCAGCAGCTCTCAACTAGCGGGAGGCCCAGAGACCCAGTACTTC. Translation gives CASSSQLAGGPETQYF.

V and J are TRBV5-1 and TRBJ1-1, with D possibly matching TRBD1 (6 bases). The CDR3 covers 15 residues. CDR1 and CDR2 (germline): SGHRS, YFSETQ. Trimming stripped 7 bases from V and 7 bases from J, with 23 bases between. Here the CDR3 DNA reads TGCGCCAGCGTGCCCACCCCAGACAGGAGCAATGAAGCTTTCTTT. Its translation: CASVPTPDRSNEAFF.